This entry lists 32 T cell receptor beta chains sequenced from one sample in a study of blood T cell repertoires in COVID-19. Repertoires were generated with immunoSEQ multiplex PCR, while TCRdb's copy carries only in-frame clones and drops some. The sample lists under 350,000 clones, approximately 86% occurring once. Sequencing was done on a sample of PBMCs or T cells enriched from blood (not recorded which). These receptors all stem from a woman in her thirties or forties with acute COVID-19.

V usage is TRBV19 and J usage is TRBJ2-5; no reliable D call. V lost 6 bases to trimming and J lost 4 bases, with 15 bases between them. This CDR3 region has 14 residues. Germline V gives CDR1 LNHDA, CDR2 SQIVND (reference sequence). In nucleotides, the CDR3 is TGTGCCAGTAGGTTGAGTTCCCGAGCAGAGACCCAGTACTTC. Its translation: CASRLSSRAETQYF.

The rearrangement joins TRBV7-9 to TRBJ1-3; the D gene is possibly TRBD1 (6 bases). V lost 8 bases, J lost 7 bases, and 21 bases lay in between. Germline assignment: CDR1 SEHNR and CDR2 FQNEAQ (reference sequence). The CDR3 runs to 15 residues. Here the CDR3 reads CASETTGLRGNTIYF. The DNA for the CDR3 is TGTGCCAGCGAGACGACAGGTCTTAGAGGGAACACCATATATTTT.

This clone was seen only a few times. The CDR3 reads CASSLGQGSNYGYTF. The CDR3 DNA follows: TGTGCCAGCTCCCTGGGACAGGGGTCCAACTATGGCTACACCTTC. The chain joins TRBV18 to TRBJ1-2, with TRBD1 matching 10 bases. This CDR3 region has 15 residues. V trimming: 6 bases; J trimming: 2 bases; junction bases outside the gene matches: 6. In germline, CDR1 is KGHSH, CDR2 LQKENI.

The chain recombines TRBV3-1 (or the pseudogene TRBV3-2) with TRBJ1-2; D uncertain. The CDR3 loop spans 14 amino acids. The germline gives CDR1 LGHDT, CDR2 YNNKEL (reference sequence). V was trimmed by 1 base and J by 2 bases, leaving 8 bases between them. The CDR3 here is CASSQGGRNYGYTF. Here the CDR3 DNA reads TGTGCCAGCAGCCAAGGAGGGCGGAACTATGGCTACACCTTC.

The chain joins TRBV7-8 to TRBJ2-3; the D gene is possibly TRBD2 (5 bases). The germline V gene has CDR1 SGHVS and CDR2 FQNEAQ. The CDR3 is 15 amino acids. Trimming stripped 2 bases from V and 2 bases from J, with 11 bases between. The chain's CDR3 is CASSLYGGYTDTQYF. In DNA form, the CDR3 reads TGTGCCAGCAGCTTATATGGCGGGTACACAGATACGCAGTATTTT.

This clone was seen a few times. CDR3 DNA: TGTGCCAGCAGCCTCCTCTCTGGGGCCAACGTCCTGACTTTC. Protein: CASSLLSGANVLTF. The rearrangement uses TRBV3-1 (or the pseudogene TRBV3-2) and TRBJ2-6, with D unclear. V was cut by 4 bases and J by 0 bases, with 4 bases left in between. Germline V gene lookup returns CDR1 LGHDT and CDR2 YNNKEL (reference sequence). The CDR3 covers 14 residues.

The chain carries TRBV5-1 and TRBJ1-3; tentative D call: TRBD1 (5 bases). Germline-derived CDR1 and CDR2 are SGHRS and YFSETQ. The CDR3 is 15 amino acids. Trimming left V 4 bases short and J 0 bases short, with 11 bases between. Here the CDR3 DNA reads TGCGCCAGCAGCCCTGGACATGTCTCTGGAAACACCATATATTTT. This gives the protein CASSPGHVSGNTIYF.

The gene calls are TRBV5-5 and TRBJ1-5; 9 bases fit TRBD1. Germline V gene sequence: CDR1 SGHKS, CDR2 YYEKEE (reference sequence). J gave up 6 bases and V 4 bases, and 5 bases lay outside the gene matches. The CDR3 covers 14 residues. The CDR3 here is CASSPLDRGQPQHF. The CDR3 DNA is TGTGCCAGCAGCCCTCTGGACAGGGGTCAGCCCCAGCATTTT.

The gene calls are TRBV28 and TRBJ2-7; weak D call: TRBD2 (5 bases). CDR1 is MDHEN, CDR2 SYDVKM, per germline. This CDR3 contains 14 residues. V lost 5 bases to trimming and J lost 3 bases, with 14 bases between them. The CDR3 DNA sequence: TGTGCCAGCAGTCGCCCCAAGCGGATCTACGAGCAGTACTTC. Encoded protein: CASSRPKRIYEQYF.

This sequence joins TRBV9 and TRBJ2-3; no clear D gene. The CDR3 totals 15 residues. V shed 0 bases and J shed 1 base, with 9 bases lying between them. Germline V gives CDR1 SGDLS, CDR2 YYNGEE. CDR3 coding DNA: TGTGCCAGCAGCGTAGCCAGAAAAGGCACAGATACGCAGTATTTT. This encodes CASSVARKGTDTQYF.

V gene TRBV7-8 combines with J gene TRBJ2-2; 7 bases line up with TRBD2. The length of the CDR3 is 17 residues. Trimming took 3 bases from V and 3 from J; bases not matched to a gene: 10. In germline, CDR1 is SGHVS, CDR2 FQNEAQ. For the CDR3, the DNA is TGTGCCAGCAGCTTTGGAGGGAGGGCCTCCCACACCGGGGAGCTGTTTTTT. Residues: CASSFGGRASHTGELFF.

The gene calls are TRBV6-2 or TRBV6-3 and TRBJ2-7; D may be TRBD1 (5 bases). The CDR3 totals 18 residues. Trimming pared 6 bases from V and 3 bases from J, leaving 27 bases between. Germline CDR1 is MNHEY and CDR2 is SVGEGT. CDR3: CASSLTSSRVPILYEQYF. In nucleotides, the CDR3 is TGTGCCAGCAGCTTAACCTCCTCCAGGGTCCCCATACTCTACGAGCAGTACTTC.

The V gene is TRBV4-2, the J gene TRBJ2-1, with 9 bases identical to TRBD2. V lost 3 bases to trimming and J lost 8 bases; unmatched junction nucleotides: 5. The CDR3 loop spans 14 amino acids. Germline CDR1 reads LGHNA; CDR2 reads YNFKEQ. The CDR3 protein is CASSQTIAGDEQFF. CDR3 DNA sequence: TGTGCCAGCAGCCAGACAATAGCGGGAGATGAGCAGTTCTTC.

DNA for the CDR3: TGCAGCGTTCGACTTTCCTACAATGAGCAGTTCTTC. Its protein product is CSVRLSYNEQFF. The J gene is TRBJ2-1, the V gene TRBV29-1; D not certain. CDR1 is SQVTM and CDR2 is ANQGSEA in the germline V gene. The CDR3 is made up of 12 amino acids. The V and J ends lost 5 bases and 1 base respectively, with 6 bases between them.

J is TRBJ1-6 and V is TRBV19; weak D call: TRBD1 (6 bases). CDR1 is LNHDA, CDR2 SQIVND, per germline (reference sequence). The CDR3 contains 15 residues. V was cut by 5 bases and J by 4 bases, with 12 bases left in between. As DNA, the CDR3 is TGTGCCAGTAGTGCAGGGGAGAGGTATAATTCACCCCTCCACTTT. Its protein is CASSAGERYNSPLHF.

The chain combines TRBV3-1 (or the pseudogene TRBV3-2) with TRBJ2-7, with a weak D call TRBD2 (7 bases). CDR1 and CDR2 from the germline V gene are LGHDT and YNNKEL (reference sequence). The V end was cut by 4 bases, the J end by 2 bases, with 15 bases between. This CDR3 comprises 15 residues. CDR3 sequence: CASSPGGGVPYEQYF. The DNA of the CDR3 is TGTGCCAGCAGCCCCGGAGGGGGGGTCCCCTACGAGCAGTACTTC.

V and J are TRBV2 and TRBJ2-1, with D tentatively TRBD1 (6 bases). This CDR3 is 15 amino acids long. With 6 bases removed from V and 2 bases from J, the gap between germline ends came to 14 bases. CDR1 and CDR2 (germline): SNHLY, FYNNEI. The CDR3 DNA reads TGTGCCAGCAGGGTCGACAGGATTACCTACAATGAGCAGTTCTTC. Its protein is CASRVDRITYNEQFF.

V and J are TRBV2 and TRBJ2-3, with D perhaps TRBD2 (6 bases). The germline gives CDR1 SNHLY, CDR2 FYNNEI. The V gene lost 9 bases and the J gene lost 6 bases, with 16 bases spanning the gap. The CDR3 runs to 13 residues. CDR3 loop: CARERGLRDTQYF. DNA for the CDR3: TGTGCCAGAGAGAGGGGACTCCGGGATACGCAGTATTTT.

The chain is built from TRBV3-1 (or the pseudogene TRBV3-2) and TRBJ1-5, with 10 positions matching TRBD1. V was pared by 4 bases and J by 0 bases, with 12 bases of the junction left unmatched. Germline V gives CDR1 LGHDT, CDR2 YNNKEL (reference sequence). The CDR3 sequence is 19 residues long. The CDR3 coding sequence is TGTGCCAGCAGCCGCGTCCCGGGACAGGGGTTCTATAGCAATCAGCCCCAGCATTTT. Its translation: CASSRVPGQGFYSNQPQHF.

The CDR3 spells CASSQSMANLNTEAFF. DNA of the CDR3: TGTGCCAGCAGCCAATCCATGGCAAATTTGAACACTGAAGCTTTCTTT. V is TRBV16 and J is TRBJ1-1; D ambiguous. CDR3 size: 16 residues. V shed 0 bases and J shed 0 bases, with 11 bases lying between them. Germline values: CDR1 KGHSY, CDR2 FQNENV.

V usage is TRBV5-1 and J usage is TRBJ2-1, with D perhaps matching TRBD2 (6 bases). V lost 4 bases, J lost 5 bases, and 10 bases lay in between. Germline V gives CDR1 SGHRS, CDR2 YFSETQ. The length of the CDR3 is 13 residues. In DNA, the CDR3 is TGCGCCAGCAGCCTGGGACTTCACAATGAGCAGTTCTTC. Translating it yields CASSLGLHNEQFF.

The DNA for the CDR3 is TGTGCCAGCAGCTTCTGGGGCTCTAGGACAGGGAAGGATGAGCAGTACTTC. It yields the protein CASSFWGSRTGKDEQYF. The chain links TRBV5-6 to TRBJ2-7, with 8 bases that match TRBD1. The ends lost 2 bases at V and 7 bases at J; junction bases unmatched: 17. Germline V CDR1 and CDR2: SGHDT, YYEEEE. This CDR3 is built from 17 residues.

As DNA, the CDR3 is TGTGCCAGCAGCTTCAGGGACAGGGGAGGATATGGCTACACCTTC. Translation gives CASSFRDRGGYGYTF. The chain carries TRBV7-2 and TRBJ1-2, with 10 bases lining up with TRBD1. CDR1 and CDR2 from the germline V gene are SGHTA and FQGNSA. The CDR3 spans 15 residues. The V and J ends lost 3 bases and 5 bases, in that order; junction bases with no gene match: 6.

In its sample, this clone was seen once. This chain joins TRBV24-1 and TRBJ1-5; the D gene is possibly TRBD1 (6 bases). Germline V gene sequence: CDR1 KGHDR, CDR2 SFDVKD. Between the trimmed V and J ends, which lost 4 bases and 6 bases, there was a span of 9 bases. This CDR3 contains 13 residues. This CDR3 reads CATSEIRGQPQHF. The CDR3 DNA is TGTGCCACCAGTGAAATCAGGGGTCAGCCCCAGCATTTT.

The V gene is TRBV2, the J gene TRBJ1-2; 7 positions agree with TRBD1. J lost 3 bases, V lost 6 bases, and 7 bases had no gene match. The CDR3 totals 14 residues. Looked up from germline, CDR1 is SNHLY and CDR2 is FYNNEI. CDR3 sequence reads: CASRRQGWDYGYTF. The CDR3, as DNA: TGTGCCAGCAGAAGACAGGGATGGGACTATGGCTACACCTTC.

This chain links TRBV5-1 with TRBJ1-6; 7 bases agree with TRBD1. CDR1 is SGHRS and CDR2 is YFSETQ in the germline V gene. The CDR3 has 17 residues. Germline trimming cut 0 bases from V and 7 bases from J; bases unmatched to any gene: 10. CDR3 DNA: TGCGCCAGCAGCTTGGGGCTAAGGGACAGCCGGAATTCACCCCTCCACTTT. It encodes CASSLGLRDSRNSPLHF.

The genes are TRBV12-3 or TRBV12-4 and TRBJ2-1, with 14 bases that match TRBD2. CDR3 length: 13 residues. Trimming cost V 9 bases and J 7 bases; bases outside gene matches: 2. The CDR3 region has the DNA TGTGCCAGTAGACTAGCGGGGGGGAATGAGCAGTTCTTC. It specifies CASRLAGGNEQFF.

The J gene is TRBJ2-1, the V gene TRBV5-6, with a tentative D call TRBD1 (5 bases). This CDR3 comprises 15 residues. Germline CDR1 and CDR2: SGHDT and YYEEEE. Trimming removed 5 bases from V and 3 bases from J, with 15 bases in between. The CDR3 DNA reads as TGTGCCAGCAGATCCCTGGGGCAGCACTACAATGAGCAGTTCTTC. Its translation: CASRSLGQHYNEQFF.

This chain connects TRBV4-3 to TRBJ2-7; no firm D call. The germline V gene encodes CDR1 LGHNA and CDR2 YSLEER. V dropped 2 bases and J dropped 4 bases, with 9 bases sitting between them. CDR3 size: 13 residues. The CDR3 sequence is CASSQYELYEQYF. The DNA for the CDR3 is TGCGCCAGCAGCCAATACGAGCTGTACGAGCAGTACTTC.

The chain couples TRBV10-3 to TRBJ1-3; D gene unclear. The CDR3 has 16 amino acids. Germline CDR1 and CDR2: ENHRY and SYGVKD. V was cut by 0 bases and J by 0 bases, with 9 bases left in between. The CDR3 sequence is CAISESNSLSGNTIYF. The CDR3 nucleotides read TGTGCCATCAGTGAGTCGAACAGCCTCTCTGGAAACACCATATATTTT.

The V gene is TRBV21-1, the J gene TRBJ2-5; TRBD2 is taken as the D call from the table, unchecked against the DNA. TRBV21-1 is classified as a pseudogene. The CDR3 is 15 amino acids. The CDR3 DNA reads TGTGCCAGCAGCCCCCAGAGGACTAGCTCGGAGACCCAGTACTTC. Protein sequence: CASSPQRTSSETQYF.

The chain links TRBV29-1 to TRBJ2-3, with a possible D match to TRBD2 (6 bases). Germline CDR1 is SQVTM and CDR2 is ANQGSEA. The V end was cut by 3 bases, the J end by 5 bases, with 9 bases between. This CDR3 contains 12 residues. CDR3 coding DNA: TGCAGCGTTGAGATGGGGGGAGATACGCAGTATTTT. This codes for CSVEMGGDTQYF.